This T cell receptor (beta chain) was retrieved from a study of T cell responses to AZD1222 COVID-19 vaccine. Study conclusions and caveats: Per reports, nearly half of all spike-specific TCRs target regions that are unmutated in variants. Most donors were white British and more were female, and clonal diversity was possibly underestimated.

Using immunoSEQ multiplex PCR, the repertoire was profiled, and TCRdb retains in-frame clones only, with some absent. The data contain roughly 130,000 clones, 85% to 95% of them seen just once; the ten biggest clones take up approximately 6.3%. The germline V and J ends were trimmed by 7 bases and 0 bases, with 12 bases remaining between them. The CDR3 length is 14 residues. Per the germline V gene, CDR1 is SGHAT and CDR2 is FQNNGV. For this clone: Its antigen is still unknown.

This receptor was identified in an adult in good health. This chain uses TRBV11-2 with TRBJ1-2, with D unresolved. The source material was peripheral blood, sampled on day 0 of AZD1222 vaccination. CDR3 DNA sequence: TGTGCCAGCACCCTAGGGAGAGCTAACTATGGCTACACCTTC. This codes for CASTLGRANYGYTF.